These 27 T cell receptor beta chains were sequenced from one sample in a study of blood T cells in healthy people across ages. A second 7 to 11 cycle PCR used barcoded and J-beta primers. TCRdb itself ran the 5' RACE reads through MiXCR, one entry per CDR3 protein. This table holds 1.2 million to 1.5 million distinct CDR3 sequences, around 55% found once. Specimen: blood. Receptors originate from a young man in good health.

V usage is TRBV4-3 and J usage is TRBJ2-6; D remains ambiguous. This CDR3 region has 16 residues. Germline V gives CDR1 LGHNA, CDR2 YSLEER. Trimming cost V 0 bases and J 0 bases, with 6 bases left between them. This CDR3 reads CASSQDSASGANVLTF. CDR3 DNA sequence: TGCGCCAGCAGCCAAGATTCCGCCTCTGGGGCCAACGTCCTGACTTTC.

A word on this clonotype: Relative to the germline gene, one junction end is altered; a read error may explain this. This rearrangement joins TRBV7-9 to TRBJ2-1; D uncertain. The germline V gene has CDR1 SEHNR and CDR2 FQNEAQ (reference sequence). CDR3 size: 14 residues. The CDR3 DNA reads TGTACCAGCAGCCGGGTTGAGGCCTACAATGAGCAGTTCTTC. This translates into CTSSRVEAYNEQFF.

With regard to this clonotype: One end of the junction does not line up with germline, which may come from a read error. The chain joins TRBV7-9 to TRBJ2-7; D is possibly TRBD1 (6 bases). Germline-derived CDR1 and CDR2 are SEHNR and FQNEAQ (reference sequence). The CDR3 length is 14 residues. The CDR3 loop reads CASSFAWGQDEQYF. DNA for the CDR3: TGTGCTAGCAGCTTCGCTTGGGGGCAGGACGAGCAGTACTTC. The full variable domain, its missing parts supplied by reference TRBV7-9 and TRBJ2-7, is DTGVSQNPRHKITKRGQNVTFRCDPISEHNRLYWYRQTLGQGPEFLTYFQNEAQLEKSRLLSDRFSAERPKGSFSTLEIQRTEQGDSAMYLCASSFAWGQDEQYFGPGTRLTVT.

This chain uses TRBV15 with TRBJ2-4, with 7 bases lining up with TRBD1. CDR3 size: 12 residues. Germline assignment: CDR1 LNHNV and CDR2 YYDKDF (reference sequence). V shed 7 bases and J 4 bases; nucleotides not matched to a gene: 1. CDR3 region: CATTTGKNIQYF. The CDR3 region has the DNA TGTGCCACCACGACAGGGAAAAACATTCAGTACTTC.

On this clonotype: Relative to the germline gene, one junction end is altered; a read error may explain this. The chain couples TRBV5-1 to TRBJ2-5; 9 nucleotides line up with TRBD2. Germline loops: CDR1 SGHRS, CDR2 YFSETQ. The CDR3 runs 13 residues. Here the CDR3 reads CANSHGLAETQYF. DNA of the CDR3: TGCGCCAACAGCCACGGACTAGCGGAGACCCAGTACTTC.

The chain recombines TRBV9 with TRBJ2-3, with 14 bases identical to TRBD2. The CDR3 loop spans 16 amino acids. V lost 4 bases, J lost 5 bases, and 6 bases stayed unmatched. Germline CDR1 SGDLS, CDR2 YYNGEE. CDR3 sequence: CASSPRTSGRIDTQYF. The CDR3 nucleotides read TGTGCCAGCAGCCCCCGGACTAGCGGGAGGATAGATACGCAGTATTTT.

This clonotype turned up a few times. The rearrangement joins TRBV7-2 to TRBJ2-1; D is tentatively TRBD1 or TRBD2 (5 bases each). The CDR3 has 14 residues. Germline V lookup: CDR1 SGHTA, CDR2 FQGNSA. V lost 4 bases and J 2 bases, leaving 9 bases between the germline ends. The CDR3 DNA sequence: TGTGCCAGCAGCTCCAGGGACGCCTACAATGAGCAGTTCTTC. It codes for CASSSRDAYNEQFF.

Of note for this clonotype: At one of its ends the junction is not consistent with the germline gene, which may arise from a read error. The chain links TRBV29-1 to TRBJ2-1; D ambiguous. Germline CDR1 SQVTM, CDR2 ANQGSEA. This CDR3 region has 13 residues. The CDR3 DNA sequence: TGCAGCGTTGTGGTAGGGAACCACAATAAGCAGTTCTTC. This codes for CSVVVGNHNKQFF.

The rearrangement joins TRBV6-2 or TRBV6-3 to TRBJ2-1; 11 positions agree with TRBD2. V dropped 10 bases and J dropped 4; count of bases not matched to a gene: 6. Germline V gene sequence: CDR1 MNHEY, CDR2 SVGEGT. This CDR3 is built from 14 residues. The CDR3 here is CATSLAGVYNEQFF. The CDR3 nucleotides read TGTGCCACCTCACTAGCGGGGGTTTACAATGAGCAGTTCTTC.

This clonotype was seen only a few times. V gene TRBV29-1 combines with J gene TRBJ2-1; possible D gene TRBD2, 5 bases. Germline CDR1 SQVTM, CDR2 ANQGSEA. V was trimmed by 3 bases and J by 6 bases, leaving 12 bases between them. The CDR3 loop spans 13 amino acids. CDR3 sequence: CSVDGLAGNEQFF. CDR3 nucleotides: TGCAGCGTTGACGGACTGGCGGGCAATGAGCAGTTCTTC.

Only one count was recorded for this clonotype. V and J are TRBV7-9 and TRBJ1-1, with 7 bases that match TRBD1. Germline CDR1 reads SEHNR; CDR2 reads FQNEAQ (reference sequence). V dropped 3 bases and J dropped 10; count of bases not matched to a gene: 8. This CDR3 spans 13 amino acids. CDR3 in amino acids: CASSFGQADRAFF. In nucleotides, the CDR3 is TGTGCCAGCAGCTTCGGACAGGCGGACCGAGCTTTCTTT. The full variable domain, completed using reference TRBV7-9 and TRBJ1-1, is DTGVSQNPRHKITKRGQNVTFRCDPISEHNRLYWYRQTLGQGPEFLTYFQNEAQLEKSRLLSDRFSAERPKGSFSTLEIQRTEQGDSAMYLCASSFGQADRAFFGQGTRLTVV.

This clonotype was seen a few times. CDR3 protein: CASSLTHTQYF. The CDR3 DNA sequence: TGTGCCAGCAGTTTAACTCATACGCAGTATTTT. The chain couples TRBV12-3 or TRBV12-4 to TRBJ2-3, with D unresolved. The CDR3 has 11 amino acids. The ends were cut back, 2 bases at V and 7 bases at J, with 4 bases in the middle.

This clonotype was seen only once. V is TRBV9 and J is TRBJ2-4; no definite D call. Trimming removed 3 bases from V and 6 bases from J, with 16 bases in between. Germline CDR1 reads SGDLS; CDR2 reads YYNGEE. The CDR3 contains 15 residues. The CDR3: CASSGAESQGNIQYF. The CDR3, as DNA: TGTGCCAGCAGCGGTGCCGAAAGCCAAGGAAACATTCAGTACTTC.

The V and J genes are TRBV14 and TRBJ2-7; D not certain. The V end was cut by 0 bases, the J end by 5 bases, with 8 bases between. This CDR3 is built from 13 residues. Germline values: CDR1 SGHDN, CDR2 FVKESK. The CDR3 is CASSQDPSNEQYF. The CDR3 DNA is TGTGCCAGCAGCCAAGATCCCTCGAACGAGCAGTACTTC.

This clonotype was counted a few times. The chain employs TRBV3-1 and TRBJ2-1, with a weak D call TRBD2 (5 bases). Looked up from germline, CDR1 is LGHDT and CDR2 is YNNKEL (reference sequence). Trimming cost V 0 bases and J 4 bases, with 10 bases left between them. The CDR3 runs to 15 residues. This chain's CDR3 is CASSQEVSGYNEQFF. CDR3 coding DNA: TGTGCCAGCAGCCAAGAGGTAAGCGGATACAATGAGCAGTTCTTC.

This chain uses TRBV7-9 with TRBJ2-7; the D gene could be TRBD1 or TRBD2 (6 bases each). Germline-derived CDR1 and CDR2 are SEHNR and FQNEAQ (reference sequence). This CDR3 contains 13 residues. Trimming stripped 3 bases from V and 7 bases from J, with 13 bases between. CDR3 DNA: TGTGCCAGCAGCTTGAACGGGGGCAGAGAGCAGTACTTC. Amino acid sequence: CASSLNGGREQYF.

Comment on this clonotype: At one of its ends the junction is not consistent with the germline gene, which may arise from a read error. J is TRBJ2-1 and V is TRBV7-2; perhaps D is TRBD1 or TRBD2 (6 bases each). This CDR3 is built from 17 residues. The V gene's germline CDR1 is SGHTA and CDR2 FQGNSA. In DNA, the CDR3 is TGTGCCAGCAGCTTAATCTCCCGGGTGGGGGGCTGGAATGGGCAGTTCTTC. It yields the protein CASSLISRVGGWNGQFF.

This clonotype was observed a handful of times. V usage is TRBV15 and J usage is TRBJ2-3, with 8 bases aligning to TRBD2. This CDR3 has 16 residues. The germline V gene encodes CDR1 LNHNV and CDR2 YYDKDF (reference sequence). After removal of 0 bases from V and 5 bases from J, the junction contained 7 bases not matched to a gene. CDR3 in amino acids: CATSRDRGLVGDTQYF. In DNA, the CDR3 is TGTGCCACCAGCAGAGATAGGGGACTAGTGGGAGATACGCAGTATTTT.

J is TRBJ1-2 and V is TRBV5-1; D call uncertain. The CDR3 spans 16 residues. Germline assignment: CDR1 SGHRS and CDR2 YFSETQ. Deletions cut 1 base from V and 8 bases from J, with 21 bases between. This CDR3 reads CASSLLGPPAGEGYTF. The CDR3 DNA reads TGCGCCAGCAGCTTGCTTGGTCCCCCGGCTGGTGAGGGCTACACCTTC.

This clonotype was counted only a few times. This sequence joins TRBV29-1 and TRBJ2-3; 7 nucleotides match TRBD1. Germline loops: CDR1 SQVTM, CDR2 ANQGSEA. V lost 8 bases to trimming and J lost 7 bases; unmatched junction nucleotides: 9. The CDR3 extends over 12 amino acids. The CDR3 DNA sequence: TGCAGCCCTACAGGGGCCTCGAATACGCAGTATTTT. Translated, it gives CSPTGASNTQYF.

This chain uses TRBV10-3 with TRBJ2-1; D tentatively reads TRBD1 or TRBD2 (5 bases each). The germline V gene has CDR1 ENHRY and CDR2 SYGVKD. CDR3 length equals 16 residues. Trimming took off 6 bases at V and 3 bases at J, with 18 bases between the two ends. In DNA form, the CDR3 reads TGTGCCATCAGGGGGGAGTCAGCTCTTGTCTACAATGAGCAGTTCTTC. As protein: CAIRGESALVYNEQFF.

The J gene is TRBJ2-7, the V gene TRBV28; 9 bases are shared with TRBD1. V trimming: 6 bases; J trimming: 5 bases; junction bases outside the gene matches: 11. The CDR3 runs to 15 residues. CDR1 and CDR2 (germline): MDHEN, SYDVKM. CDR3 in amino acids: CASSRPGQGIDEQYF. For the CDR3, the DNA is TGTGCCAGCAGCCGACCGGGACAGGGAATCGACGAGCAGTACTTC.

This clonotype was detected only a few times. The chain has TRBV27 and TRBJ1-1; TRBD1 matches 7 bases. The CDR3 is 13 amino acids. J gave up 3 bases and V 8 bases, and 6 bases lay outside the gene matches. CDR1 MNHEY and CDR2 SMNVEV come from the germline V gene (reference sequence). In DNA, the CDR3 is TGTGCCAGCCGAGAGACAGGGTACACTGAAGCTTTCTTT. Translated: CASRETGYTEAFF.

The chain has TRBV29-1 and TRBJ1-5; D gene unclear. CDR1 and CDR2 (germline): SQVTM, ANQGSEA. CDR3 length: 13 residues. V lost 4 bases, J lost 5 bases, and 12 bases lay in between. The chain's CDR3 is CSVGGSLYQPQHF. CDR3 DNA sequence: TGCAGCGTTGGAGGTAGCCTATATCAGCCCCAGCATTTT.

CDR3 nucleotides: TGTGCCAGCACCCAAAGCGGGGGGGCTATAGATACGCAGTATTTT. This encodes CASTQSGGAIDTQYF. V gene TRBV7-2 combines with J gene TRBJ2-3; TRBD2 aligns across 10 bases. The germline V gene encodes CDR1 SGHTA and CDR2 FQGNSA. The junction had 9 bases not matched to a gene; V was cut back by 7 bases and J by 5 bases. CDR3 length: 15 amino acids.

In this sample, this clonotype turned up once. This rearrangement joins TRBV7-9 to TRBJ2-5; D unclear. This CDR3 contains 13 residues. Deletions cut 6 bases from V and 1 base from J, with 9 bases between. Germline V CDR1 and CDR2: SEHNR, FQNEAQ (reference sequence). In nucleotides, the CDR3 is TGTGCCAGCAGATACCATGCCCAAGAGACCCAGTACTTC. Protein sequence: CASRYHAQETQYF.

This sequence joins TRBV20-1 and TRBJ1-3, with D uncertain. Germline V gives CDR1 DFQATT, CDR2 SNEGSKA (reference sequence). The V end lost 2 bases, the J end lost 0 bases, and 8 bases lay between the germline ends. The CDR3 runs to 14 residues. CDR3 DNA sequence: TGCAGTGCTAGATATGATCCCTCTGGAAACACCATATATTTT. This gives the protein CSARYDPSGNTIYF.